This T cell receptor (beta chain) appears in the sequencing data of a study of blood T cell repertoires in COVID-19. Overall study context: Specimens from acute and convalescent COVID-19 originated in the United States, Italy and Spain. PBMCs, B-cell-depleted T cells, or T cells provided the cDNA or gDNA that made up the material.

Per the authors' pipeline: It was from reference gene primer amplification that nucleated cell counts were estimated. Sequencing used immunoSEQ multiplex PCR; TCRdb keeps in-frame clones, though not all of them. The V and J calls and clone size are taken from that table; D and trimming were inferred from the DNA. The data hold hundreds of thousands of clones, with more than 70% observed a single time. The CDR3 contains 18 residues. Per the germline V gene, CDR1 is LGHNT and CDR2 is FRNRAP. V was shortened by 4 bases and J by 6 bases, with 25 bases between the two germline ends. This chain uses TRBV12-5 with TRBJ2-4, with a possible D match to TRBD2 (6 bases). The sequenced sample was peripheral blood. The TCR was taken from a woman aged 40-49 years who had recovered from COVID-19. The CDR3 DNA follows: TGTGCTAGTGGTTCCCGACTAGTCCGGAAGGTGAAGCCAAACATTCAGTACTTC. Translating gives CASGSRLVRKVKPNIQYF. Full variable domain (outside the CDR3, taken from reference TRBV12-5 and TRBJ2-4): DARVTQTPRHKVTEMGQEVTMRCQPILGHNTVFWYRQTMMQGLELLAYFRNRAPLDDSGMPKDRFSAEMPDATLATLKIQPSEPRDSAVYFCASGSRLVRKVKPNIQYFGAGTRLSVL.